These 29 T cell receptor beta chains were sequenced from one sample in a study of vaccination and CD4 T cells after COVID-19. An Oncomine TCR Beta short-read assay was used to sequence the DNA from cultured CD4+ T cells. TCRdb reanalysed the PCR reads using MiXCR and keeps one entry per CDR3 protein. The sample lists roughly 6,500 distinct CDR3 sequences; 33% were seen once. These receptors are not linked to any known antigen. Treatment meaning: roughly nine-day PBMC culture with coronavirus spike peptide pools or control peptides (ViraFEST assay). CD4+ T cells that came from the unexposed donor were collected before the COVID-19 pandemic (2011-2018). The sequencing sample was made of CD4+ T cells from blood, cultured in vitro. The source of these receptors is a human donor in good health.

The chain joins TRBV9 to TRBJ1-2; 7 positions agree with TRBD1. CDR3 length equals 15 residues. Germline lookup yields CDR1 SGDLS and CDR2 YYNGEE. Trimming at V came to 4 bases and at J to 4 bases, leaving 10 bases not matched to a gene. The CDR3 DNA reads as TGTGCCAGCAGCCCTCTTTCGGGACAGCCCTATGGCTACACCTTC. This encodes CASSPLSGQPYGYTF.

CDR3 residues: CASSRDQETQYF. The CDR3 region has the DNA TGTGCCAGCTCCAGGGACCAAGAGACCCAGTACTTC. The chain is built from TRBV7-8 and TRBJ2-5, with D tentatively TRBD1 (5 bases). Trimming left V 8 bases short and J 0 bases short, with 7 bases between. CDR3 length equals 12 residues. Germline V gene lookup returns CDR1 SGHVS and CDR2 FQNEAQ.

This clonotype was seen just once. The junction differs from germline at one of its ends, possibly a read error. The rearrangement links TRBV6-1 to TRBJ1-3; TRBD1 is a possible D gene (6 bases). Looked up from germline, CDR1 is MNHNS and CDR2 is SASEGT. The CDR3 consists of 16 residues. In nucleotides, the CDR3 is TGCGCCAGCAGTGCGGGGGGGGCAGGGTCGGCGGACACCATATATTTT. Its translation is CASSAGGAGSADTIYF.

The chain combines TRBV12-3 or TRBV12-4 with TRBJ2-4; D is unresolved. Trimming pared 4 bases from V and 10 bases from J, leaving 14 bases between. The CDR3 extends over 13 amino acids. The chain's CDR3 is CASSYLQLGIQYF. CDR3 nucleotide sequence: TGTGCCAGCAGTTATCTTCAGTTGGGGATTCAGTACTTC.

The chain employs TRBV7-9 and TRBJ1-1, with D perhaps TRBD1 (5 bases). Germline CDR1 reads SEHNR; CDR2 reads FQNEAQ (reference sequence). The CDR3 spans 15 residues. V was trimmed by 2 bases and J by 1 base, leaving 11 bases between them. The CDR3 sequence is CASSLSRDWNTEAFF. CDR3 sequence (DNA): TGTGCCAGCAGCTTAAGCAGGGATTGGAACACTGAAGCTTTCTTT.

The chain recombines TRBV6-1 with TRBJ1-2, with a possible D match to TRBD1 (6 bases). Germline assignment: CDR1 MNHNS and CDR2 SASEGT. The CDR3 is 12 amino acids. Trimming pared 5 bases from V and 4 bases from J, leaving 8 bases between. This chain's CDR3 is CASSQQGYGYTF. CDR3 bases: TGTGCCAGCAGTCAACAGGGCTATGGCTACACCTTC.

This chain joins TRBV6-5 and TRBJ1-1; D might be TRBD1 (5 bases). From germline, CDR1 is MNHEY and CDR2 SVGAGI. The CDR3 runs to 12 residues. Trimming removed 2 bases at V and 9 bases at J, with 10 bases between. For the CDR3, the DNA is TGTGCCAGCAGTTACCTTGAGGGGAAAGCTTTCTTT. It translates to CASSYLEGKAFF.

The V gene is TRBV27, the J gene TRBJ1-1, with D possibly matching TRBD1 (5 bases). The CDR3 contains 15 residues. CDR1 MNHEY and CDR2 SMNVEV come from the germline V gene (reference sequence). V dropped 8 bases and J dropped 4 bases, with 20 bases sitting between them. The CDR3 spells CASSYVGGIVTEAFF. DNA of the CDR3: TGTGCCAGCTCTTATGTGGGGGGGATAGTCACTGAAGCTTTCTTT.

The V and J genes are TRBV11-1 and TRBJ2-3; D is perhaps TRBD1 (5 bases). CDR1 SGHAT and CDR2 FQDESV come from the germline V gene (reference sequence). The CDR3 covers 13 residues. V lost 6 bases to trimming and J lost 6 bases, with 13 bases between them. The CDR3 region is CASSLRGSDTQYF. In nucleotides, the CDR3 is TGTGCCAGCAGTCTAAGGGGATCCGATACGCAGTATTTT.

This clonotype was observed a single time. The chain combines TRBV20-1 with TRBJ2-1; TRBD2 agrees at 10 bases. V gave up 2 bases and J gave up 0 bases; unmatched junction bases: 7. Germline-derived CDR1 and CDR2 are DFQATT and SNEGSKA (reference sequence). The CDR3 contains 17 residues. For the CDR3, the DNA is TGCAGTGCTAGAATTAGCGGGGGGCGGAGCTCCTACAATGAGCAGTTCTTC. Translation gives CSARISGGRSSYNEQFF.

This clonotype has only a few counts. CDR3 loop: CASRSFSGANVLTF. The CDR3 DNA reads as TGTGCCAGCAGGAGTTTCTCTGGGGCCAACGTCCTGACTTTC. The chain recombines TRBV6-2 or TRBV6-3 with TRBJ2-6; no clear D. This CDR3 comprises 14 residues. V was cut by 6 bases and J by 0 bases, with 6 bases left in between. Germline CDR1 and CDR2: MNHEY and SVGEGT.

The chain carries TRBV6-1 and TRBJ2-2; 7 bases are a match to TRBD2. Germline values: CDR1 MNHNS, CDR2 SASEGT. Trimming removed 0 bases from V and 8 bases from J; junction bases left unmatched: 0. The CDR3 length is 13 residues. CDR3 amino acids: CASSEARGGELFF. CDR3 in DNA: TGTGCCAGCAGTGAAGCGCGGGGGGGGGAGCTGTTTTTT.

This clonotype is deemed large. V usage is TRBV7-8 and J usage is TRBJ2-3; D unclear. Germline V gene data show CDR1 as SGHVS and CDR2 as FQNEAQ. The CDR3 runs to 13 residues. V gave up 4 bases and J gave up 4 bases, with 9 bases separating them. CDR3: CASSSVQADTQYF. The CDR3, as DNA: TGTGCCAGCAGCTCGGTGCAAGCAGATACGCAGTATTTT.

This clonotype has a handful of counts. The chain uses TRBV6-5 and TRBJ1-2; D not certain. The CDR3 contains 12 residues. In germline, CDR1 is MNHEY, CDR2 SVGAGI. Trimming removed 6 bases at V and 5 bases at J, with 10 bases between. CDR3 in amino acids: CASRDSDYGYTF. DNA of the CDR3: TGTGCCAGCAGAGACTCGGATTATGGCTACACCTTC.

This clonotype came up a few times. CDR3 amino acids: CASSLATGGREQYF. CDR3 in DNA: TGTGCCAGCAGCTTAGCGACAGGGGGTCGGGAGCAGTACTTC. The chain joins TRBV7-6 to TRBJ2-7; 9 bases fit TRBD1. This CDR3 region has 14 residues. J lost 7 bases, V lost 0 bases, and 4 bases had no gene match. Germline V gene data show CDR1 as SGHVS and CDR2 as FNYEAQ.

This clonotype came up a few times. The V and J genes are TRBV5-1 and TRBJ1-2, with 8 bases that match TRBD1. The CDR3 extends over 15 amino acids. J lost 3 bases, V lost 4 bases, and 8 bases had no gene match. Germline V gene lookup returns CDR1 SGHRS and CDR2 YFSETQ. CDR3 loop: CASSPLPGQDYGYTF. The CDR3 bases are TGCGCCAGCAGCCCCTTACCGGGACAGGACTATGGCTACACCTTC.

The count of this clonotype is one. The chain combines TRBV19 with TRBJ2-2, with 9 positions matching TRBD2. Germline loops: CDR1 LNHDA, CDR2 SQIVND (reference sequence). The CDR3 totals 16 residues. J was trimmed by 0 bases and V by 6 bases; bases with no gene match: 5. CDR3 protein: CASSLTSGSNTGELFF. Here the CDR3 DNA reads TGTGCCAGTAGCCTGACTAGCGGATCGAACACCGGGGAGCTGTTTTTT.

The J gene is TRBJ1-1, the V gene TRBV20-1; D may be TRBD1 (5 bases). V was cut by 2 bases and J by 0 bases, with 19 bases left in between. Germline CDR1 is DFQATT and CDR2 is SNEGSKA (reference sequence). This CDR3 contains 17 residues. The CDR3 sequence: CSARRGTPYQVNTEAFF. DNA of the CDR3: TGCAGTGCTAGAAGAGGGACTCCTTATCAGGTGAACACTGAAGCTTTCTTT.

This clonotype was seen a handful of times. J is TRBJ1-6 and V is TRBV20-1; unclear D gene. Per the germline V gene, CDR1 is DFQATT and CDR2 is SNEGSKA (reference sequence). Trimming took 0 bases from V and 4 from J, leaving 10 bases between them. This CDR3 comprises 15 residues. CDR3 amino acids: CSAREGTTYNSPLHF. In nucleotides, the CDR3 is TGCAGTGCTAGAGAAGGCACCACATATAATTCACCCCTCCACTTT.

The chain recombines TRBV6-1 with TRBJ2-7; 9 nucleotides match TRBD1. The germline gives CDR1 MNHNS, CDR2 SASEGT. The CDR3 extends over 14 amino acids. V shed 6 bases and J 5 bases; nucleotides not matched to a gene: 8. The CDR3 is CASRLGQGMDEQYF. The DNA of the CDR3 is TGTGCCAGCAGATTAGGACAGGGGATGGACGAGCAGTACTTC.

In its sample, this clonotype was seen a few times. The J gene is TRBJ1-2, the V gene TRBV12-3 or TRBV12-4; TRBD1 matches 7 bases. The CDR3 is 14 amino acids. Unmatched junction bases numbered 5, after V lost 1 base and J lost 6 bases. In nucleotides, the CDR3 is TGTGCCAGCAGTTTAGGGGGACAGATGGATGGCTACACCTTC. This gives the protein CASSLGGQMDGYTF.

The V gene is TRBV5-1, the J gene TRBJ1-1; D unresolved. The germline V gene has CDR1 SGHRS and CDR2 YFSETQ. Trimming removed 4 bases at V and 1 base at J, with 11 bases between. The CDR3 is 14 amino acids. CDR3 in DNA: TGCGCCAGCAGCACACACAGAGGGAACACTGAAGCTTTCTTT. Protein: CASSTHRGNTEAFF. The full variable domain, with the rest looked up from reference TRBV5-1 and TRBJ1-1, is KAGVTQTPRYLIKTRGQQVTLSCSPISGHRSVSWYQQTPGQGLQFLFEYFSETQRNKGNFPGRFSGRQFSNSRSEMNVSTLELGDSALYLCASSTHRGNTEAFFGQGTRLTVV.

The V call is TRBV3-1, the J call TRBJ1-6; 8 bases line up with TRBD1. CDR3 length equals 15 residues. Germline CDR1 reads LGHDT; CDR2 reads YNNKEL (reference sequence). J gave up 10 bases and V 2 bases, and 7 bases lay outside the gene matches. Written as DNA, the CDR3 is TGTGCCAGCAGCCAACGGACAGGGCCGGAGTCACCCCTCCACTTT. This gives the protein CASSQRTGPESPLHF. Using reference TRBV3-1 and TRBJ1-6 for the parts outside the CDR3, the full variable domain is DTAVSQTPKYLVTQMGNDKSIKCEQNLGHDTMYWYKQDSKKFLKIMFSYNNKELIINETVPNRFSPKSPDKAHLNLHINSLELGDSAVYFCASSQRTGPESPLHFGNGTRLTVT.

The chain combines TRBV5-4 with TRBJ2-1, with TRBD1 matching over 9 bases. J lost 6 bases, V lost 0 bases, and 7 bases had no gene match. Looked up from germline, CDR1 is SGHNT and CDR2 is YYREEE (reference sequence). The CDR3 is made up of 16 amino acids. The CDR3 protein is CASSLVGDRVRNEQFF. DNA for the CDR3: TGTGCCAGCAGCTTGGTAGGGGACAGGGTACGCAATGAGCAGTTCTTC. Full variable domain (rest looked up from reference TRBV5-4 and TRBJ2-1): ETGVTQSPTHLIKTRGQQVTLRCSSQSGHNTVSWYQQALGQGPQFIFQYYREEENGRGNFPPRFSGLQFPNYSSELNVNALELDDSALYLCASSLVGDRVRNEQFFGPGTRLTVL.

This chain links TRBV18 with TRBJ1-1, with a weak D call TRBD1 (5 bases). The V and J ends lost 0 bases and 6 bases respectively, with 11 bases between them. This CDR3 spans 14 amino acids. Per germline, CDR1 KGHSH and CDR2 LQKENI. CDR3 nucleotides: TGTGCCAGCTCACCACCGATGGGGGAGGCTGAAGCTTTCTTT. It yields the protein CASSPPMGEAEAFF.

V and J are TRBV27 and TRBJ1-2; D not resolved. There are 11 residues in the CDR3. The V gene lost 6 bases and the J gene lost 6 bases, with 8 bases spanning the gap. Germline CDR1 reads MNHEY; CDR2 reads SMNVEV (reference sequence). The CDR3 loop is CASRSGNGYTF. In DNA form, the CDR3 reads TGTGCCAGCAGATCCGGGAATGGCTACACCTTC.

This clonotype was seen only a few times. The V call is TRBV27, the J call TRBJ1-6; D ambiguous. Germline V gene data show CDR1 as MNHEY and CDR2 as SMNVEV (reference sequence). The CDR3 is made up of 14 amino acids. Trimming removed 3 bases at V and 7 bases at J, with 10 bases between. The CDR3 DNA reads TGTGCCAGCAGTTTCCAGCAAGCGAATTCACCCCTCCACTTT. Its translation: CASSFQQANSPLHF.

The chain joins TRBV7-2 to TRBJ1-3; no definite D call. Per germline, CDR1 SGHTA and CDR2 FQGNSA. V was trimmed by 1 base and J by 0 bases, leaving 10 bases between them. CDR3 length: 16 amino acids. For the CDR3, the DNA is TGTGCCAGCAGCTTAGGAATCCAGCCCTCTGGAAACACCATATATTTT. This translates into CASSLGIQPSGNTIYF.

This chain uses TRBV5-1 with TRBJ2-6; D remains ambiguous. CDR1 SGHRS and CDR2 YFSETQ come from the germline V gene. The length of the CDR3 is 15 residues. V lost 2 bases to trimming and J lost 0 bases, with 6 bases between them. The CDR3 nucleotides are TGCGCCAGCAGCTTCGAGTCCTCTGGGGCCAACGTCCTGACTTTC. Translation gives CASSFESSGANVLTF. The complete variable domain, with remaining parts taken from reference TRBV5-1 and TRBJ2-6, reads KAGVTQTPRYLIKTRGQQVTLSCSPISGHRSVSWYQQTPGQGLQFLFEYFSETQRNKGNFPGRFSGRQFSNSRSEMNVSTLELGDSALYLCASSFESSGANVLTFGAGSRLTVL.